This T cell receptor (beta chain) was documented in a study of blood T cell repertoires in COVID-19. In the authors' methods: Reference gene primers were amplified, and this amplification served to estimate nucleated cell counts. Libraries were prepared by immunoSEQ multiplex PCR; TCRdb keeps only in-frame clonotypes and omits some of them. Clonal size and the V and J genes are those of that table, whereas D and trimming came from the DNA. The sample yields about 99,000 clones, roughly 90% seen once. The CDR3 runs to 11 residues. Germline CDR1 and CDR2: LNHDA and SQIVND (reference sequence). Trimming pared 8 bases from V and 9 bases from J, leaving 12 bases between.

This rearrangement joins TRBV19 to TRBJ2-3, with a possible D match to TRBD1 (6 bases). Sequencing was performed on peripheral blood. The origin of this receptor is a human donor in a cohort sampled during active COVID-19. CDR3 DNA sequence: TGTGCCAGTGAGGGGGAAAGGACGCAGTATTTT. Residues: CASEGERTQYF.